This T cell receptor (beta chain) was found in a study of blood T cells in healthy people across ages. A second 7 to 11 cycle PCR used barcoded and J-beta primers. TCRdb processed the 5' RACE reads anew with MiXCR; each CDR3 protein has one entry. The sample lists about 1,400,000 distinct CDR3 sequences, around 39% occurring once. CDR3 length equals 15 residues. Per germline, CDR1 SGHDN and CDR2 FVKESK. Trimming removed 1 base from V and 5 bases from J, with 11 bases in between. The genes are TRBV14 and TRBJ2-2; D is ambiguous. Sequenced input: blood. The sequence was obtained from a woman under 30 in good health. CDR3: CASSQVPQPTGELFF. The DNA for the CDR3 is TGTGCCAGCAGCCAAGTTCCCCAGCCTACCGGGGAGCTGTTTTTT.